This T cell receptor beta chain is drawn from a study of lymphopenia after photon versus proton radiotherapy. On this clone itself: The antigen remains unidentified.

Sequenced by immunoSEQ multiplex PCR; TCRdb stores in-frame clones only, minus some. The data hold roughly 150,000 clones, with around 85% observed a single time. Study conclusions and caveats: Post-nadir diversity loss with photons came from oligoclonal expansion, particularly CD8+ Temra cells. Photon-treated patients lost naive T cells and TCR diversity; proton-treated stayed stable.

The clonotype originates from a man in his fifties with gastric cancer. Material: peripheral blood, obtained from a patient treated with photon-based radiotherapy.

The CDR3 coding sequence is TGTGCCTGGAGTAGGGGTCTCGAGCAGTACTTC. This sequence encodes CAWSRGLEQYF. The chain combines TRBV30 with TRBJ2-7; D is perhaps TRBD1 (5 bases). From germline, CDR1 is GTSNPN and CDR2 SVGIG (reference sequence). The CDR3 covers 11 residues. The V end was cut by 2 bases, the J end by 6 bases, with 8 bases between.